The rows below give T cell receptor beta chains drawn from one sample of a study of T cell responses to AZD1222 COVID-19 vaccine. Method: immunoSEQ multiplex PCR; TCRdb's copy keeps in-frame clones and lacks some. The sample shows 100,000 to 150,000 clones, approximately 90% of them seen only once. The specimen comprised peripheral blood, sampled on day 0 of MenACWY control vaccination. The receptors were gathered from an adult in good health. The CDR3 runs from the conserved cysteine through the conserved F or W. The D gene is left open where the match is weak. Expanded clones are given a class, and other clones once, few, many or no size at all.

>.|TRBD1|TRBV27|TRBJ1-6
CASSLGGQGNLLHF
TGTGCCAGCAGTTTGGGGGGACAGGGAAATCTCCTCCACTTT
>.|.|TRBV4-1|TRBJ1-5
CASSQARYSNQPQHF
TGCGCCAGCAGCCAAGCCAGATATAGCAATCAGCCCCAGCATTTT
>many|TRBD2|TRBV4-1|TRBJ2-7
CASSPGLAGYEQYF
TGCGCCAGCAGCCCGGGACTAGCGGGCTACGAGCAGTACTTC
>.|TRBD2|TRBV7-8|TRBJ2-3
CASRTGLAVVTDTQYF
TGTGCCAGCAGGACGGGACTAGCGGTCGTCACAGATACGCAGTATTTT
>.|.|TRBV12-3/TRBV12-4|TRBJ1-1
CASSFGMNTEAFF
TGTGCCAGCAGTTTTGGAATGAACACTGAAGCTTTCTTT
>.|.|TRBV5-4|TRBJ1-1
CASRTDTGWTEAFF
TGTGCCAGCAGGACCGATACAGGGTGGACTGAAGCTTTCTTT
>.|.|TRBV11-3|TRBJ2-1
CASSLGSLSMDEQFF
TGTGCCAGCAGCTTAGGGTCCCTTTCGATGGATGAGCAGTTCTTC
>.|.|TRBV5-8|TRBJ2-5
CASSRSGGAGETQYF
TGTGCCAGCAGCCGTTCTGGAGGGGCGGGAGAGACCCAGTACTTC
>.|.|TRBV6-2/TRBV6-3|TRBJ2-2
CASSYVLVIFPGELFF
TGTGCCAGCAGTTATGTTCTAGTTATTTTTCCCGGGGAGCTGTTTTTT
>.|TRBD2|TRBV5-1|TRBJ2-3
CASSPGTSSTDTQYF
TGCGCCAGCAGCCCCGGGACTAGCAGCACAGATACGCAGTATTTT
>.|.|TRBV10-1|TRBJ2-3
CASSESGTDTQYF
TGCGCCAGCAGTGAGTCGGGGACCGATACGCAGTATTTT
>once|.|TRBV9|TRBJ1-1
CASSVSSGNTEAFF
TGTGCCAGCAGCGTCTCCTCTGGGAACACTGAAGCTTTCTTT
>.|.|TRBV4-1|TRBJ2-7
CASSQVAGTHRGEQYF
TGCGCCAGCAGCCAAGTAGCCGGGACACACCGAGGAGAGCAGTACTTC
>.|TRBD2|TRBV6-2/TRBV6-3|TRBJ2-5
CASSYGPPRGLAGNQETQYF
TGTGCCAGCAGTTACGGACCCCCCCGCGGACTAGCGGGGAACCAAGAGACCCAGTACTTC